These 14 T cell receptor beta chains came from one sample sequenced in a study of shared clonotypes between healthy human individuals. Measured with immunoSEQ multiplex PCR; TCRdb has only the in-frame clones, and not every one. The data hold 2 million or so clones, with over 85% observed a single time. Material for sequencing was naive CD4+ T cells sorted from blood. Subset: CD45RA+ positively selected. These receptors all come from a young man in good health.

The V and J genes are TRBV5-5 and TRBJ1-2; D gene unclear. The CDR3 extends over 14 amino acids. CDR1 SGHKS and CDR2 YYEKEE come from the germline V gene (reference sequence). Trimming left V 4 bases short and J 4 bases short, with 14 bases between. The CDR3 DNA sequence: TGTGCCAGCAGCCCCGGTGGGGATCTCTATGGCTACACCTTC. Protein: CASSPGGDLYGYTF.

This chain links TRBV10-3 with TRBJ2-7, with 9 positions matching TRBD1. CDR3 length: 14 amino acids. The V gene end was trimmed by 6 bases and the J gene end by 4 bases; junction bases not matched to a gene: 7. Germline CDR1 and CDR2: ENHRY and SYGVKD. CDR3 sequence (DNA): TGTGCCATCAGCTCCGGGACAGGGAGGTACGAGCAGTACTTC. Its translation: CAISSGTGRYEQYF.

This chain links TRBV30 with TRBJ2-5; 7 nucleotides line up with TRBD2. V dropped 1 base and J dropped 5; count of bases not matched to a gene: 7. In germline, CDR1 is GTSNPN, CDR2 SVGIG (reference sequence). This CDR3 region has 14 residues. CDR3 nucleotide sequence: TGTGCCTGGAGTGCGGGGTTGGGAGGGGAGACCCAGTACTTC. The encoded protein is CAWSAGLGGETQYF. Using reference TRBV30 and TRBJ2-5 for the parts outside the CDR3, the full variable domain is SQTIHQWPATLVQPVGSPLSLECTVEGTSNPNLYWYRQAAGRGLQLLFYSVGIGQISSEVPQNLSASRPQDRQFILSSKKLLLSDSGFYLCAWSAGLGGETQYFGPGTRLLVL.

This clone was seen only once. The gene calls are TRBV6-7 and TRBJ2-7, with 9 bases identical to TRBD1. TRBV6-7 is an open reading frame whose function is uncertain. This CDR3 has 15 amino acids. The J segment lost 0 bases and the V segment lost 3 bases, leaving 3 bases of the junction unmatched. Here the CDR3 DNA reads TGTGCCAGCAGTTATCGGACAGGGGTCTCCTACGAGCAGTACTTC. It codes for CASSYRTGVSYEQYF.

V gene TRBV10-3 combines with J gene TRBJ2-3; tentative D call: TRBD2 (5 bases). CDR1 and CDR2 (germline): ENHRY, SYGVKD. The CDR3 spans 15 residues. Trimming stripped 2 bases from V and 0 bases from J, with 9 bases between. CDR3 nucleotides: TGTGCCATCAGTGAGACTAGACCTAGCACAGATACGCAGTATTTT. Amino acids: CAISETRPSTDTQYF.

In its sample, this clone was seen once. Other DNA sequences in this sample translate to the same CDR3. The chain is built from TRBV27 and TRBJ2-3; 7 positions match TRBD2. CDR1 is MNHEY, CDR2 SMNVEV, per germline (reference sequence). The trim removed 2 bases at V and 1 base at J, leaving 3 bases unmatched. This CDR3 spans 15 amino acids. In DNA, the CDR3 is TGTGCCAGCAGTTTAGGCCGGGGGGGCACAGATACGCAGTATTTT. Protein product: CASSLGRGGTDTQYF.

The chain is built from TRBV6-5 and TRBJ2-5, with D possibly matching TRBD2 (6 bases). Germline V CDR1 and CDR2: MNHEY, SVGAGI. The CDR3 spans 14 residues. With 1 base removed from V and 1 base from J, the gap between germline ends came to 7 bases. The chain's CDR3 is CASSYWRAQETQYF. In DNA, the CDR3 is TGTGCCAGCAGTTACTGGAGGGCCCAAGAGACCCAGTACTTC.

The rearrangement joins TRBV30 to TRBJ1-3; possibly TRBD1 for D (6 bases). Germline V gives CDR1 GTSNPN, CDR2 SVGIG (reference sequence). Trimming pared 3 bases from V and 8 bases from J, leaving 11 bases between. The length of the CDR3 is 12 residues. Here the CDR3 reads CAWSAGAYTIYF. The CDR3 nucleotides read TGTGCCTGGAGCGCAGGGGCATACACCATATATTTT.

The CDR3 coding sequence is TGTGCCAGCAGTAATCCCCCTTTAGCTAACTATGGCTACACCTTC. Protein sequence: CASSNPPLANYGYTF. V gene TRBV6-5 combines with J gene TRBJ1-2; no clear D. CDR1 is MNHEY and CDR2 is SVGAGI in the germline V gene. The CDR3 spans 15 residues. With 5 bases removed from V and 0 bases from J, the gap between germline ends came to 13 bases.

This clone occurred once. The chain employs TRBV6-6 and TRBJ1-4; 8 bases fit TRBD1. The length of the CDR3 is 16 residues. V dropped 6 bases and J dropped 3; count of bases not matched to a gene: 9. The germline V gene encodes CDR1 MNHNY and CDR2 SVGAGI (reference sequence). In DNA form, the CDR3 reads TGTGCCAGCAGACCAAACCAGGGGGCTGCTAATGAAAAACTGTTTTTT. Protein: CASRPNQGAANEKLFF.

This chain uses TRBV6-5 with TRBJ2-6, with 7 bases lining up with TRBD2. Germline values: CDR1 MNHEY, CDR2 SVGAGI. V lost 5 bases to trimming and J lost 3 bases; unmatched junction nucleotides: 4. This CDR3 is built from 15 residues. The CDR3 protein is CASSRGSGGANVLTF. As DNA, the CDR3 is TGTGCCAGCAGTCGCGGGAGTGGTGGGGCCAACGTCCTGACTTTC.

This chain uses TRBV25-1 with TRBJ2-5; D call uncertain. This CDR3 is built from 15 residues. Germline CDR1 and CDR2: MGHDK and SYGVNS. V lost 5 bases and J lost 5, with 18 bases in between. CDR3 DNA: TGTGCCAGCAGTAGCCCTCAAACGGGCCGGGAGACCCAGTACTTC. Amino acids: CASSSPQTGRETQYF.

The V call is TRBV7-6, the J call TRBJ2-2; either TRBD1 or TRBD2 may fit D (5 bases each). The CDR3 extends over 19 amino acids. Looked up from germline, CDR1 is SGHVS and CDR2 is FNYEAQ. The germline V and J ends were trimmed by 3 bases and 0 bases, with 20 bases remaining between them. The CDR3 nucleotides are TGTGCCAGCAGCTTTACACGGGGCAACATACATTCGAACACCGGGGAGCTGTTTTTT. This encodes CASSFTRGNIHSNTGELFF.

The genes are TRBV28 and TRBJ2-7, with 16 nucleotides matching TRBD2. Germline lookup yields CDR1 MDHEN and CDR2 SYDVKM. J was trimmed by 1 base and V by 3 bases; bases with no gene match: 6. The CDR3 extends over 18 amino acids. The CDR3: CASSFGTSGGAKSYEQYF. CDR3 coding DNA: TGTGCCAGCAGTTTCGGGACTAGCGGGGGGGCCAAGTCCTACGAGCAGTACTTC. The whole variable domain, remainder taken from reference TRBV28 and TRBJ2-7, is DVKVTQSSRYLVKRTGEKVFLECVQDMDHENMFWYRQDPGLGLRLIYFSYDVKMKEKGDIPEGYSVSREKKERFSLILESASTNQTSMYLCASSFGTSGGAKSYEQYFGPGTRLTVT.